A selection of T cell receptor beta chains follows, all from one sample in a study of T cell repertoires in cytomegalovirus infection. TCRdb fed the reads into MiXCR, producing one record per CDR3 protein. The sample shows tens of thousands of distinct CDR3 sequences, 20% of them seen only once. Antigens for these TCRs are unknown. Here the sequenced sample was CD8+ T cells from cultured PBMCs, taken from culture after CMV antigen stimulation. The receptors were gathered from a human donor in good health (CMV status not recorded). Some clones in this sample may be carry-over from other donors' samples. Each CDR3 is given with its conserved first and last residue. A D gene is named only where the DNA matches it firmly. Only some rows state a clone size, as once, few, many or a class for expanded clones.

clone_size,v_call,d_call,cdr3_length,j_call,cdr3_nt,cdr3_aa
few,TRBV15,TRBD2,18,TRBJ2-3,TGTGCCACCAGCAGAGATGTAACGGGGCGGAGCGGGGCAGATACGCAGTATTTT,CATSRDVTGRSGADTQYF
many,TRBV7-9,TRBD2,16,TRBJ2-1,TGTGCCAGCAGCTTCCACGGGGGGGCCTGGACCAATGAGCAGTTCTTC,CASSFHGGAWTNEQFF
NA,TRBV12-3/TRBV12-4,NA,15,TRBJ1-4,TGTGCCAGCAGTCAAGAGGGTATATCAGGTGAAAAACTGTTTTTT,CASSQEGISGEKLFF
few,TRBV6-2/TRBV6-3,NA,16,TRBJ2-6,TGTGCCAGCAGTTGGGTTATTCTCTCTGGGGCCAACGTCCTGACTTTC,CASSWVILSGANVLTF
NA,TRBV27,NA,18,TRBJ1-5,TGTGCCAGCAGTTTAAGGTGGGCCCGAATGAATAGCAATCAGCCCCAGCATTTT,CASSLRWARMNSNQPQHF
NA,TRBV11-2,TRBD2,17,TRBJ2-3,TGTGCCAGCAGCTTAGTTCTCCCGGGGGGTCGCACAGATACGCAGTATTTT,CASSLVLPGGRTDTQYF
few,TRBV29-1,NA,14,TRBJ1-3,TGCAGCGTTGAAGACACAGATTCTGGAAACACCATATATTTT,CSVEDTDSGNTIYF
few,TRBV6-5,NA,17,TRBJ1-1,TGTGCCAGCAGTTACCCGAGGTCGGACGGAATGAACACTGAAGCTTTCTTT,CASSYPRSDGMNTEAFF
NA,TRBV7-2,TRBD2,12,TRBJ2-1,TGTGCCAGCAGCCGCCGGGACTACGCGCAGTTCTTC,CASSRRDYAQFF
NA,TRBV20-1,TRBD2,14,TRBJ2-3,TGCAGTGCAGGGGTGCGGGGGGTTTTAGATACGCAGTATTTT,CSAGVRGVLDTQYF
few,TRBV18,TRBD1,13,TRBJ2-1,TGTGCCAGCTCCCCGGGACAGGATAATGAGCAGTTCTTC,CASSPGQDNEQFF
few,TRBV19,TRBD1,17,TRBJ2-6,TGTGCCAGTAGTTCGGGACAGGGGGCTTCTGGGGCCAACGTCCTGACTTTC,CASSSGQGASGANVLTF
NA,TRBV7-2,NA,14,TRBJ2-1,TGTGCCAGTAGTAACCGAGATACCTACAATGAGCAGTTCTTC,CASSNRDTYNEQFF
NA,TRBV7-6,TRBD2,14,TRBJ2-7,TGTGCCAGCAGCGTACTAGCGCCAACCTACGAGCAGTACTTC,CASSVLAPTYEQYF
few,TRBV4-2,NA,19,TRBJ2-7,TGTGCCAGCAGCCAAACTGTTTCCAAGTACCATCTGAAGGGCTACGAGCAGTACTTC,CASSQTVSKYHLKGYEQYF
few,TRBV7-2,TRBD1,14,TRBJ1-2,TGTGCCAGCAGCTTATTTGGGACAGCATATGGCTACACCTTC,CASSLFGTAYGYTF
NA,TRBV15,TRBD1,17,TRBJ2-7,TGTGCCACCAGCAGCCCTACCGGGACAGGGGGAGCCTACGAGCAGTACTTC,CATSSPTGTGGAYEQYF
once,TRBV7-6,TRBD1,14,TRBJ2-7,TGTGCCAGCAGACTAGAGACAGGGGCGGACGAGCAGTACTTC,CASRLETGADEQYF
NA,TRBV12-3/TRBV12-4,TRBD1,14,TRBJ2-7,TGTGCCAGCTTGGGACAGGGAAATTTGGACGAGCAGTACTTC,CASLGQGNLDEQYF
many,TRBV5-1,TRBD1,15,TRBJ2-3,TGCGCCAGCAGCTTAGCACAGGGGGGCGCAGATACGCAGTATTTT,CASSLAQGGADTQYF
NA,TRBV30,NA,14,TRBJ2-5,TGTGCCTGGAGTATCGTGAGTGGGGGAGAGACCCAGTACTTC,CAWSIVSGGETQYF
few,TRBV7-2,NA,15,TRBJ1-6,TGTGCCAGCAGACCCCGGGACAACTATAATTCACCCCTCCACTTT,CASRPRDNYNSPLHF
NA,TRBV7-2,TRBD2,16,TRBJ2-5,TGTGCCAGCAGCTTACTAGCGGGGGGGCCCTGGGAGACCCAGTACTTC,CASSLLAGGPWETQYF
NA,TRBV4-1,NA,14,TRBJ1-6,TGCGCCAGCAGCCAAGAGCCCGCCCCGTCACCCCTCCACTTT,CASSQEPAPSPLHF
few,TRBV7-2,TRBD1,16,TRBJ1-5,TGTGCCAGCAGCCCGGGACAGGGGTTGCGCAATCAGCCCCAGCATTTT,CASSPGQGLRNQPQHF
NA,TRBV5-4,NA,17,TRBJ2-5,TGTGCCAGCAGCTTTGGTTTCGAGGGGGTGGTCCGGGAGACCCAGTACTTC,CASSFGFEGVVRETQYF
many,TRBV6-1,NA,11,TRBJ2-1,TGTGCCACCCGTCTTGCCTATGAGCAGTTCTTC,CATRLAYEQFF
few,TRBV7-9,TRBD1,17,TRBJ1-1,TGTGCCAGCAGCCCCGGGACAGGGGGCATCGAGAACACTGAAGCTTTCTTT,CASSPGTGGIENTEAFF
NA,TRBV7-2,NA,15,TRBJ1-1,TGTGCCAGCAGCTTCGTTCCAGATGAGGGCACTGAAGCTTTCTTT,CASSFVPDEGTEAFF
NA,TRBV10-3,TRBD1,15,TRBJ1-2,TGTGCCATCAGTGACCCCGACAGGGGCCTATATGGCTACACCTTC,CAISDPDRGLYGYTF
NA,TRBV15,NA,13,TRBJ2-7,TGTGCCACCAGCGGAGACAGGAATGGTGAGCAGTACTTC,CATSGDRNGEQYF
NA,TRBV5-6,NA,13,TRBJ1-1,TGTGCCAGCCGCGAAGGACAGACCACTGAAGCTTTCTTT,CASREGQTTEAFF
many,TRBV7-9,TRBD2,16,TRBJ2-7,TGTGCCAGCAGCACTAGCGGGGGGGCTCCAGCGTACGAGCAGTACTTC,CASSTSGGAPAYEQYF
few,TRBV7-2,NA,12,TRBJ2-7,TGTGCCAGCAGTTCCCAGGGCTACGAGCAGTACTTC,CASSSQGYEQYF
few,TRBV19,NA,14,TRBJ1-2,TGTGCCAGTACCGGAGGAGGTCAGAACTATGGCTACACCTTC,CASTGGGQNYGYTF
few,TRBV13,NA,13,TRBJ2-1,TGTGCCAGCAGCTTAGCCAGGGGCAGCGAGCAGTTCTTC,CASSLARGSEQFF
few,TRBV9,TRBD1,20,TRBJ1-6,TGTGCCAGCAGCGGGAGGGGGGACAGGGAAGTCGGCTCCTATAATTCACCCCTCCACTTT,CASSGRGDREVGSYNSPLHF
NA,TRBV9,TRBD1,14,TRBJ2-7,TGTGCCAGCAGCGCCCGGGACAGGGGAAACGAGCAGTACTTC,CASSARDRGNEQYF
NA,TRBV6-8,NA,15,TRBJ2-3,NA,CASSYFGAGTDTQYF
NA,TRBV11-2,TRBD1,18,TRBJ1-3,TGTGCCAGCGGGGGTACCGGCGGACAGGGGTTCACTGGAAACACCATATATTTT,CASGGTGGQGFTGNTIYF